This T cell receptor beta chain was found in a study of control samples from healthy donors and cancer patients. V lost 5 bases and J lost 12; bases outside the gene matches: 13. CDR1 is LNHDA and CDR2 is SQIVND in the germline V gene (reference sequence). This CDR3 is built from 15 residues. Produced via immunoSEQ multiplex PCR; TCRdb's table is partial and in-frame only. Among some 100,000 clones listed, 80% to 90% were seen once. This chain uses TRBV19 with TRBJ2-1; TRBD1 agrees at 10 bases. This TCR was sampled from a man aged 25-45 years in good health. The specimen was blood. CDR3 coding DNA: TGTGCCAGTAGTTCCCTTCTCCCCGGACAGGGGGTGCAGTTCTTC. This gives the protein CASSSLLPGQGVQFF.